The 30 T cell receptor beta chains listed next were all sequenced from one sample in a study of blood T cells in healthy people across ages. Combining a sample-barcoded 5' primer with a J-beta primer mix, a second PCR ran for roughly 6 to 12 cycles. TCRdb recomputed calls from the 5' RACE reads with MiXCR, one row per CDR3 protein. The sample records approximately 780,000 distinct CDR3 sequences, under 30% being singletons. These records were also assigned to another study, of T cells of mothers and their children.

What was sequenced was blood. These TCRs come from a boy between 5 and 17 years old in good health.

This chain uses TRBV30 with TRBJ2-3; no definite D call. The CDR3 covers 11 residues. Deletions cut 1 base from V and 2 bases from J, with 1 base between. The germline V gene encodes CDR1 GTSNPN and CDR2 SVGIG (reference sequence). CDR3 DNA: TGTGCCTGGAGTGCCACAGATACGCAGTATTTT. This gives the protein CAWSATDTQYF.

This clonotype was counted a few times. The chain uses TRBV27 and TRBJ2-3; D remains unclear. Trimming removed 0 bases at V and 8 bases at J, with 6 bases between. CDR3 size: 12 residues. CDR1 is MNHEY and CDR2 is SMNVEV in the germline V gene (reference sequence). CDR3 nucleotide sequence: TGTGCCAGCAGTTTATCGGGAAGTACGCAGTATTTT. It specifies CASSLSGSTQYF.

There are a few counts of this clonotype. The chain is built from TRBV6-5 and TRBJ1-2; 11 positions agree with TRBD1. Trimming cost V 0 bases and J 8 bases; bases outside gene matches: 11. The CDR3 has 17 residues. CDR1 is MNHEY and CDR2 is SVGAGI in the germline V gene. The CDR3 region has the DNA TGTGCCAGCAGTTACTCTCGGACAGGGGGCGCGGAAGAGGGCTACACCTTC. Amino acids: CASSYSRTGGAEEGYTF.

The rearrangement joins TRBV28 to TRBJ1-2; no definite D call. The CDR3 totals 11 residues. Germline V gives CDR1 MDHEN, CDR2 SYDVKM. Trimming shortened V by 3 bases and J by 6 bases, and 5 bases separated the two germline ends. The CDR3 region is CASSFEDGYTF. Here the CDR3 DNA reads TGTGCCAGCAGTTTCGAGGATGGCTACACCTTC.

This clonotype came up a few times. The chain uses TRBV7-6 and TRBJ2-7, with unresolved D. The closer fit of TRBJ2-5 to the DNA end suggests the J call may be wrong. The CDR3 contains 14 residues. Germline CDR1 and CDR2: SGHVS and FNYEAQ. CDR3 DNA: TGTGCCAGCAGCTTATCTAGAGAAGGGGAGACCCAGTACTTC. Amino acids: CASSLSREGETQYF.

The chain couples TRBV20-1 to TRBJ2-1; the match to TRBD1 covers 9 bases. Germline V CDR1 and CDR2: DFQATT, SNEGSKA (reference sequence). The CDR3 runs to 12 residues. The V segment lost 5 bases and the J segment 7 bases; nucleotides outside the gene matches: 3. CDR3 coding DNA: TGCAGTGCTCACAGGGGGCCTAATGAGCAGTTCTTC. Translation: CSAHRGPNEQFF.

The chain links TRBV19 to TRBJ1-4, with D maybe TRBD1 (5 bases). The germline V and J ends were trimmed by 6 bases and 7 bases, with 15 bases remaining between them. The CDR3 totals 14 residues. The germline CDR1 and CDR2 sequences are LNHDA and SQIVND (reference sequence). CDR3 nucleotides: TGTGCCAGTAGCGATAACGGGGGAAGTGAAAAACTGTTTTTT. Encoded protein: CASSDNGGSEKLFF.

This clonotype occurred a few times. The genes are TRBV6-5 and TRBJ2-1; 15 nucleotides match TRBD2. The trim removed 0 bases at V and 4 bases at J, leaving 7 bases unmatched. The CDR3 loop spans 19 amino acids. Per the germline V gene, CDR1 is MNHEY and CDR2 is SVGAGI. Here the CDR3 DNA reads TGTGCCAGCAGTTACTCCGGGACTAGCGGGGGGACTGGGTACAATGAGCAGTTCTTC. Translating it yields CASSYSGTSGGTGYNEQFF.

V is TRBV5-1 and J is TRBJ1-5, with 8 bases aligning to TRBD1. Losses at the gene ends were 4 bases for V and 6 bases for J; bases not matched to a gene: 6. This CDR3 contains 14 residues. CDR1 SGHRS and CDR2 YFSETQ come from the germline V gene. The CDR3 nucleotides read TGCGCCAGCAGCATGACAGGGGTGGGTCAGCCCCAGCATTTT. Translating gives CASSMTGVGQPQHF.

This clonotype occurred a few times. The chain couples TRBV9 to TRBJ1-2; 7 nucleotides agree with TRBD1. After removal of 3 bases from V and 4 bases from J, the junction contained 9 bases not matched to a gene. The CDR3 extends over 15 amino acids. Germline CDR1 SGDLS, CDR2 YYNGEE. This CDR3 is CASSAGQPASYGYTF. DNA for the CDR3: TGTGCCAGCAGCGCGGGACAGCCAGCGTCCTATGGCTACACCTTC.

The chain has TRBV3-1 and TRBJ2-2; D not resolved. V was pared by 4 bases and J by 6 bases, with 15 bases between. Looked up from germline, CDR1 is LGHDT and CDR2 is YNNKEL (reference sequence). The CDR3 contains 15 residues. Here the CDR3 reads CASSRGVQSPGELFF. CDR3 coding DNA: TGTGCCAGCAGCCGTGGAGTTCAGTCACCCGGGGAGCTGTTTTTT. The full variable domain, its missing parts supplied by reference TRBV3-1 and TRBJ2-2, is DTAVSQTPKYLVTQMGNDKSIKCEQNLGHDTMYWYKQDSKKFLKIMFSYNNKELIINETVPNRFSPKSPDKAHLNLHINSLELGDSAVYFCASSRGVQSPGELFFGEGSRLTVL.

In its sample, this clonotype was seen a few times. This chain uses TRBV6-1 with TRBJ2-5; D gene ambiguous. This CDR3 has 12 amino acids. Germline CDR1 reads MNHNS; CDR2 reads SASEGT. Trimming stripped 6 bases from V and 2 bases from J, with 7 bases between. Here the CDR3 reads CASRGMQETQYF. The CDR3 DNA is TGTGCCAGCAGGGGGATGCAAGAGACCCAGTACTTC.

In this sample, this clonotype turned up once. The gene calls are TRBV7-2 and TRBJ2-3; 12 bases align to TRBD2. CDR3 length: 13 residues. After removal of 11 bases from V and 4 bases from J, the junction contained 4 bases not matched to a gene. The germline V gene encodes CDR1 SGHTA and CDR2 FQGNSA. The CDR3 nucleotides are TGTGCCTTCGGACTAGCGGGGTCAGATACGCAGTATTTT. Its protein is CAFGLAGSDTQYF.

The rearrangement uses TRBV7-2 and TRBJ1-2, with D unresolved. The V end lost 1 base, the J end lost 0 bases, and 18 bases lay between the germline ends. The CDR3 runs to 18 residues. The germline V gene has CDR1 SGHTA and CDR2 FQGNSA. The CDR3 DNA is TGTGCCAGCAGCTTAGGACTGGGCCGGGGTTTATCTAACTATGGCTACACCTTC. Its translation is CASSLGLGRGLSNYGYTF.

The chain carries TRBV7-2 and TRBJ2-2; no clear D. The germline V and J ends were trimmed by 3 bases and 4 bases, with 9 bases remaining between them. Per the germline V gene, CDR1 is SGHTA and CDR2 is FQGNSA. The CDR3 contains 14 residues. CDR3: CASSLGLPTGELFF. DNA of the CDR3: TGTGCCAGCAGCTTGGGCTTACCCACCGGGGAGCTGTTTTTT.

This clonotype was detected a few times. The chain is built from TRBV4-1 and TRBJ2-5, with TRBD1 matching 7 bases. The CDR3 loop spans 15 amino acids. Trimming removed 4 bases from V and 4 bases from J; junction bases left unmatched: 9. CDR1 is MGHRA and CDR2 is YSYEKL in the germline V gene. Here the CDR3 reads CASSRTGQDRETQYF. The CDR3 nucleotides are TGCGCCAGCAGCCGGACCGGACAGGATCGAGAGACCCAGTACTTC.

The chain carries TRBV9 and TRBJ2-1, with no clear D. The V end was cut by 5 bases, the J end by 7 bases, with 22 bases between. The germline V gene has CDR1 SGDLS and CDR2 YYNGEE. The CDR3 covers 16 residues. The CDR3 here is CASSPHTAQMRNEQFF. CDR3 bases: TGTGCCAGCAGTCCCCATACAGCCCAAATGAGGAATGAGCAGTTCTTC.

There are a few counts of this clonotype. V and J are TRBV2 and TRBJ2-1; 7 nucleotides align to TRBD1. The CDR3 consists of 15 residues. The V and J ends lost 8 bases and 3 bases, in that order; junction bases with no gene match: 10. The germline gives CDR1 SNHLY, CDR2 FYNNEI. DNA of the CDR3: TGTGCCAGCGGCACTGGACAGGCGATCTACAATGAGCAGTTCTTC. Translated: CASGTGQAIYNEQFF.

In this sample, this clonotype turned up a few times. A read error may explain this, as a much larger clone is one base away. CDR3 sequence: CASSLDQETQCF. The DNA for the CDR3 is TGCGCCAGCAGCTTGGACCAAGAGACCCAGTGCTTC. The V and J genes are TRBV5-1 and TRBJ2-5; unclear D gene. The CDR3 has 12 residues. The germline V gene has CDR1 SGHRS and CDR2 YFSETQ.

This clonotype was found a few times. The gene calls are TRBV4-1 and TRBJ2-1, with D hard to call. The CDR3 runs to 13 residues. V shed 5 bases and J shed 0 bases, with 5 bases lying between them. Germline V gene data show CDR1 as MGHRA and CDR2 as YSYEKL. CDR3 in amino acids: CASSTSSYNEQFF. For the CDR3, the DNA is TGCGCCAGCAGCACATCCTCCTACAATGAGCAGTTCTTC.

This clonotype was counted only a few times. The chain carries TRBV6-4 and TRBJ2-3; the D is unclear. The CDR3 is 13 residues long. Between the trimmed V and J ends, which lost 6 bases and 6 bases, there was a span of 13 bases. CDR1 MRHNA and CDR2 SNTAGT come from the germline V gene. The CDR3 spells CASSDIVGDTQYF. The CDR3 DNA follows: TGTGCCAGCAGCGATATTGTGGGGGATACGCAGTATTTT.

The genes are TRBV30 and TRBJ1-2, with a possible D match to TRBD1 (6 bases). Germline lookup yields CDR1 GTSNPN and CDR2 SVGIG (reference sequence). Trimming took off 3 bases at V and 4 bases at J, with 9 bases between the two ends. The CDR3 sequence is 12 residues long. CDR3: CAWSLDSYGYTF. The DNA for the CDR3 is TGTGCCTGGAGCCTGGACAGCTATGGCTACACCTTC.

CDR3 in amino acids: CASGLGADGPNYGYTF. The CDR3 DNA is TGTGCCAGCGGCCTTGGGGCAGATGGCCCAAACTATGGCTACACCTTC. The genes are TRBV12-3 or TRBV12-4 and TRBJ1-2; D is possibly TRBD1 (5 bases). V lost 8 bases and J 2 bases, leaving 21 bases between the germline ends. The CDR3 is made up of 16 amino acids.

The chain is built from TRBV15 and TRBJ2-5; no reliable D call. The DNA end is a closer match to TRBJ2-7, so the J assignment may be wrong. Germline CDR1 is LNHNV and CDR2 is YYDKDF (reference sequence). The CDR3 has 15 residues. CDR3 bases: TGTGCCACCAGCAGAGATCTGTACAGCTCCTACGAGCAGTACTTC. Amino acids: CATSRDLYSSYEQYF.

This clonotype has just a few counts. The V call is TRBV21-1, the J call TRBJ2-7; the table's D call TRBD2 went unverified against the DNA. TRBV21-1 is tagged as a pseudogene. The CDR3 is made up of 16 amino acids. The CDR3 DNA reads TGTGCCAGCAGCCAGCCGGCTAGCGGGGGTTCCTACGAGCAGTACTTC. It translates to CASSQPASGGSYEQYF.

This clonotype was observed a handful of times. One end of the junction fails to match germline, which may point to a read error. The CDR3 region is CASNLVGTHSGRNEQYF. CDR3 DNA: TGTGCCAGCAACTTAGTGGGGACCCACTCGGGTAGGAACGAGCAGTACTTC. The chain has TRBV7-6 and TRBJ2-5; the D call may be TRBD1 or TRBD2 (5 bases each). The last part of the DNA fits TRBJ2-7 better; the J call may be wrong. In germline, CDR1 is SGHVS, CDR2 FNYEAQ. The CDR3 has 17 residues.

This chain links TRBV5-1 with TRBJ1-2; D not resolved. Germline V gene lookup returns CDR1 SGHRS and CDR2 YFSETQ. V was pared by 0 bases and J by 6 bases, with 9 bases between. The CDR3 loop spans 13 amino acids. The CDR3 sequence: CASSLGALDGYTF. The DNA for the CDR3 is TGCGCCAGCAGCTTGGGGGCGTTGGATGGCTACACCTTC.

DNA for the CDR3: TGCGCCAGCAGCCGACAGGGTGTTTATGTGGACACGCAGTACTTC. Residues: CASSRQGVYVDTQYF. The rearrangement links TRBV5-1 to TRBJ2-1, with 7 nucleotides matching TRBD1. Near its end, the DNA agrees better with TRBJ2-7, so the J call may be wrong. The CDR3 extends over 15 amino acids. Germline CDR1 is SGHRS and CDR2 is YFSETQ.

This clonotype has only a few counts. The chain has TRBV2 and TRBJ2-1; 12 nucleotides match TRBD2. The CDR3 sequence is 20 residues long. From germline, CDR1 is SNHLY and CDR2 FYNNEI. Losses at the gene ends were 6 bases for V and 4 bases for J; bases not matched to a gene: 19. CDR3 residues: CASRGPGTSGHRGGYNEQFF. The CDR3 bases are TGTGCCAGCAGGGGCCCCGGGACTAGCGGGCACCGGGGGGGATACAATGAGCAGTTCTTC.

The genes are TRBV20-1 and TRBJ2-5, with 11 bases that match TRBD2. The J call is in doubt because the DNA end fits TRBJ2-1 better. The CDR3 runs 15 residues. The germline gives CDR1 DFQATT, CDR2 SNEGSKA (reference sequence). DNA for the CDR3: TGCAGTGCTAGTCCCCTAGCGGGGGGAGTCAATGAGCAGTTCTTC. It translates to CSASPLAGGVNEQFF.